The 22 T cell receptor beta chains below were found in one sample sequenced in a study of blood T cell repertoires in COVID-19. Generated by immunoSEQ multiplex PCR, the TCRdb table keeps only in-frame clones and is missing some. Among tens of thousands of clones listed, around 83% were seen once. Sample: peripheral blood. The source of these receptors is a woman aged 80 or over with acute or convalescent COVID-19.

This chain joins TRBV5-1 and TRBJ2-2; D perhaps matches TRBD1 (6 bases). Germline-derived CDR1 and CDR2 are SGHRS and YFSETQ. Trimming left V 2 bases short and J 3 bases short, with 11 bases between. The CDR3 extends over 15 amino acids. The CDR3 here is CASSLQGRDTGELFF. The DNA for the CDR3 is TGCGCCAGCAGCTTACAGGGAAGGGACACCGGGGAGCTGTTTTTT.

This rearrangement joins TRBV29-1 to TRBJ1-2, with D maybe TRBD1 (5 bases). The V end lost 4 bases, the J end lost 4 bases, and 16 bases lay between the germline ends. CDR1 and CDR2 from the germline V gene are SQVTM and ANQGSEA. The CDR3 sequence is 14 residues long. CDR3 DNA: TGCAGCGTTGGGCCCCCCGGACAACGCTATGGCTACACCTTC. It codes for CSVGPPGQRYGYTF. The full variable domain, in which reference TRBV29-1 and TRBJ1-2 provide the parts outside the CDR3, is SAVISQKPSRDICQRGTSLTIQCQVDSQVTMMFWYRQQPGQSLTLIATANQGSEATYESGFVIDKFPISRPNLTFSTLTVSNMSPEDSSIYLCSVGPPGQRYGYTFGSGTRLTVV.

The chain has TRBV7-9 and TRBJ1-2; 7 bases fit TRBD1. V dropped 4 bases and J dropped 5; count of bases not matched to a gene: 10. The V gene's germline CDR1 is SEHNR and CDR2 FQNEAQ (reference sequence). The CDR3 extends over 15 amino acids. The CDR3 spells CASSSARDSLYGYTF. The CDR3 coding sequence is TGTGCCAGCAGCTCAGCCCGGGACAGCTTATATGGCTACACCTTC.

The genes are TRBV6-5 and TRBJ1-5; tentative D call: TRBD1 (5 bases). The V end lost 4 bases, the J end lost 7 bases, and 11 bases lay between the germline ends. Germline V gives CDR1 MNHEY, CDR2 SVGAGI. The CDR3 loop spans 13 amino acids. This chain's CDR3 is CASSSGGEQPQHF. CDR3 nucleotides: TGTGCCAGCAGTTCAGGAGGGGAGCAGCCCCAGCATTTT.

The chain employs TRBV5-5 and TRBJ1-4; TRBD1 is a possible D gene (5 bases). The V gene lost 0 bases and the J gene lost 6 bases, with 12 bases spanning the gap. Germline V gene sequence: CDR1 SGHKS, CDR2 YYEKEE (reference sequence). The CDR3 spans 15 residues. The CDR3 bases are TGTGCCAGCAGCTTGGCGATACCGGGGGATGAAAAACTGTTTTTT. This gives the protein CASSLAIPGDEKLFF.

The genes are TRBV7-2 and TRBJ1-2; D might be TRBD1 (5 bases). V shed 2 bases and J shed 8 bases, with 9 bases lying between them. Per the germline V gene, CDR1 is SGHTA and CDR2 is FQGNSA. The CDR3 spans 12 residues. The DNA of the CDR3 is TGTGCCAGCAGCTTACAGGGTTTAGGCTACACCTTC. Protein sequence: CASSLQGLGYTF.

The V call is TRBV4-1, the J call TRBJ2-3; 16 positions match TRBD2. With V trimmed by 0 bases and J by 1 base, 7 bases remained unmatched. This CDR3 spans 20 amino acids. Germline V gene sequence: CDR1 MGHRA, CDR2 YSYEKL. CDR3 nucleotide sequence: TGCGCCAGCAGCCAAGAAAAGAAGGGGACTAGCGGGGGGGGCACAGATACGCAGTATTTT. It encodes CASSQEKKGTSGGGTDTQYF.

There are a few counts of this clone. One end of the junction is discordant with germline, which a read error may explain. This rearrangement joins TRBV7-7 to TRBJ2-1; 7 bases agree with TRBD2. Germline V gene sequence: CDR1 SSHAT, CDR2 FNYEAQ (reference sequence). This CDR3 spans 15 amino acids. CDR3 amino acids: CASSPIAGSYNEQFF. CDR3 coding DNA: TGTGCTAGCAGTCCCATAGCGGGCTCCTACAATGAGCAGTTCTTC.

The chain has TRBV7-2 and TRBJ1-1; TRBD1 agrees at 9 bases. The CDR3 covers 15 residues. CDR1 is SGHTA and CDR2 is FQGNSA in the germline V gene. Unmatched junction bases numbered 6, after V lost 2 bases and J lost 5 bases. Here the CDR3 DNA reads TGTGCCAGCAGCTTAACTGGGACAGGGCGGACTGAAGCTTTCTTT. Protein: CASSLTGTGRTEAFF. The variable domain in full, completed from reference TRBV7-2 and TRBJ1-1, reads GAGVSQSPSNKVTEKGKDVELRCDPISGHTALYWYRQSLGQGLEFLIYFQGNSAPDKSGLPSDRFSAERTGGSVSTLTIQRTQQEDSAVYLCASSLTGTGRTEAFFGQGTRLTVV.

V usage is TRBV2 and J usage is TRBJ1-5, with 10 bases lining up with TRBD1. The germline V gene has CDR1 SNHLY and CDR2 FYNNEI. The length of the CDR3 is 16 residues. Trimming cost V 6 bases and J 0 bases; bases outside gene matches: 5. The CDR3 bases are TGTGCCAGCAGGGGGGACAGGGGCCTTAGCAATCAGCCCCAGCATTTT. Its translation is CASRGDRGLSNQPQHF.

In DNA, the CDR3 is TGTGCCAGCAGCTCCGGGACAGGGGCCCCATACGAGCAGTACTTC. Encoded protein: CASSSGTGAPYEQYF. The genes are TRBV11-2 and TRBJ2-7, with 10 nucleotides matching TRBD1. CDR1 and CDR2 (germline): SGHAT, FQNNGV. V lost 4 bases to trimming and J lost 4 bases; unmatched junction nucleotides: 7. The CDR3 totals 15 residues. Looking up the rest from reference TRBV11-2 and TRBJ2-7 gives the full variable domain: EAGVAQSPRYKIIEKRQSVAFWCNPISGHATLYWYQQILGQGPKLLIQFQNNGVVDDSQLPKDRFSAERLKGVDSTLKIQPAKLEDSAVYLCASSSGTGAPYEQYFGPGTRLTVT.

CDR3 amino acids: CASSVDSGGPGEQFF. The DNA for the CDR3 is TGTGCCAGCAGCGTAGATTCGGGGGGGCCAGGTGAGCAGTTCTTC. The chain joins TRBV9 to TRBJ2-1; 8 bases are a match to TRBD2. The CDR3 has 15 residues. Germline V gives CDR1 SGDLS, CDR2 YYNGEE. Trimming took 0 bases from V and 9 from J; bases not matched to a gene: 8.

The chain is built from TRBV19 and TRBJ2-5; 8 nucleotides align to TRBD2. Germline values: CDR1 LNHDA, CDR2 SQIVND (reference sequence). Trimming at V came to 4 bases and at J to 3 bases, leaving 4 bases not matched to a gene. This CDR3 comprises 14 residues. CDR3 amino acids: CASSRNGGEETQYF. CDR3 DNA sequence: TGTGCCAGTAGTAGGAACGGGGGGGAAGAGACCCAGTACTTC.

The V gene is TRBV9, the J gene TRBJ2-4, with 7 positions matching TRBD1. This CDR3 spans 16 amino acids. Germline V lookup: CDR1 SGDLS, CDR2 YYNGEE. Unmatched junction bases numbered 9, after V lost 4 bases and J lost 2 bases. CDR3 in DNA: TGTGCCAGCAGCCGATCGAAGACAGGGTCCAAAAACATTCAGTACTTC. Translated, it gives CASSRSKTGSKNIQYF.

The chain employs TRBV5-1 and TRBJ1-5; 9 bases are shared with TRBD1. J lost 6 bases, V lost 0 bases, and 13 bases had no gene match. From germline, CDR1 is SGHRS and CDR2 YFSETQ. The CDR3 length is 18 residues. The CDR3 DNA reads TGCGCCAGCAGCTTGGCCCCCACCGGGACAGGGACGGCTCAGCCCCAGCATTTT. This encodes CASSLAPTGTGTAQPQHF.

This chain links TRBV5-1 with TRBJ2-5; maybe TRBD2 (7 bases). Germline V gives CDR1 SGHRS, CDR2 YFSETQ. The CDR3 is 15 amino acids. Trimming pared 6 bases from V and 0 bases from J, leaving 15 bases between. The CDR3 bases are TGCGCCAGCAAGGGGGGGGGAACTAACCAAGAGACCCAGTACTTC. Translated: CASKGGGTNQETQYF.

The chain has TRBV11-1 and TRBJ2-7; 9 positions agree with TRBD1. The CDR3 runs to 15 residues. With 6 bases clipped from V and 2 bases from J, the junction kept 8 bases outside the gene matches. Germline CDR1 reads SGHAT; CDR2 reads FQDESV (reference sequence). This CDR3 is CASRDPGTGTYEQYF. The CDR3 DNA reads as TGTGCCAGCAGAGATCCCGGGACAGGGACCTACGAGCAGTACTTC.

The CDR3 sequence: CASSGLGLSKYEQYF. The CDR3 DNA is TGTGCCAGCAGTGGATTGGGACTTTCGAAATACGAGCAGTACTTC. The chain uses TRBV28 and TRBJ2-7; TRBD2 might be the D (6 bases). This CDR3 comprises 15 residues. Trimming stripped 5 bases from V and 4 bases from J, with 18 bases between. Germline-derived CDR1 and CDR2 are MDHEN and SYDVKM. Full variable domain (remainder filled in from reference TRBV28 and TRBJ2-7): DVKVTQSSRYLVKRTGEKVFLECVQDMDHENMFWYRQDPGLGLRLIYFSYDVKMKEKGDIPEGYSVSREKKERFSLILESASTNQTSMYLCASSGLGLSKYEQYFGPGTRLTVT.

The chain is built from TRBV19 and TRBJ2-3; 9 bases match TRBD2. Germline CDR1 is LNHDA and CDR2 is SQIVND (reference sequence). This CDR3 is built from 18 residues. The V segment lost 1 base and the J segment 3 bases; nucleotides outside the gene matches: 11. CDR3: CASSIGRITSGRTDTQYF. The CDR3 DNA reads TGTGCCAGTAGTATAGGGAGAATAACTAGCGGGCGGACAGATACGCAGTATTTT.

V usage is TRBV15 and J usage is TRBJ2-5; perhaps TRBD1 as D (6 bases). The CDR3 extends over 13 amino acids. The V end was cut by 3 bases, the J end by 5 bases, with 10 bases between. Germline loops: CDR1 LNHNV, CDR2 YYDKDF (reference sequence). CDR3 DNA sequence: TGTGCCACCAGCAGGGGGGCCAGGGAGACCCAGTACTTC. Translated: CATSRGARETQYF.

The CDR3 nucleotides are TGCGCCAGCAGACCTGGGACTCTCGCTAGCACAGATACGCAGTATTTT. Amino acids: CASRPGTLASTDTQYF. The chain is built from TRBV5-1 and TRBJ2-3; D may be TRBD2 (6 bases). The V and J ends lost 5 bases and 0 bases respectively, with 16 bases between them. Germline-derived CDR1 and CDR2 are SGHRS and YFSETQ. The CDR3 contains 16 residues.

The chain is built from TRBV11-3 and TRBJ1-1; tentatively, D is TRBD1 (5 bases). Germline V gene data show CDR1 as SGHNT and CDR2 as YENEEA. This CDR3 region has 17 residues. Trimming removed 2 bases at V and 0 bases at J, with 16 bases between. The DNA for the CDR3 is TGTGCCAGCAGCTTATCCGGGGGGGGAGAAATGAACACTGAAGCTTTCTTT. Its protein product is CASSLSGGGEMNTEAFF.